This T cell receptor (beta chain) came from a study of CD8+ T cells in alopecia areata. Overall study: Patients remained on tofacitinib for 6 to 18 months and then went 6 months without it. The study, taken as a whole, reports: TCR sharing was clearer in mice than between patients, perhaps partly owing to patient HLA diversity.

This CDR3 region has 15 residues. Germline V gene data show CDR1 as SGHTA and CDR2 as FQGNSA. V dropped 1 base and J dropped 0 bases, with 7 bases sitting between them. As regards this clone: Its antigen remains unknown.

The treatment denotes: oral pan-JAK inhibitor, 5-10 mg twice daily. PBMCs yielded sorted CD4+ and CD8+ T cells. Extraction and reverse transcription of RNA yielded cDNA as the sequencing template. The repertoire was sequenced with immunoSEQ multiplex PCR; TCRdb's copy has only in-frame clones and lacks some. This table has 150,000 to 200,000 clones, roughly 65% appearing once. The source is a human donor with alopecia areata. The specimen was CD4+ T cells sorted from blood, collected at week 4, from a patient treated with tofacitinib. This chain uses TRBV7-2 with TRBJ1-5; no definite D call. The CDR3 DNA reads as TGTGCCAGCAGCTTAGGCGAGTATAGCAATCAGCCCCAGCATTTT. Translation: CASSLGEYSNQPQHF.